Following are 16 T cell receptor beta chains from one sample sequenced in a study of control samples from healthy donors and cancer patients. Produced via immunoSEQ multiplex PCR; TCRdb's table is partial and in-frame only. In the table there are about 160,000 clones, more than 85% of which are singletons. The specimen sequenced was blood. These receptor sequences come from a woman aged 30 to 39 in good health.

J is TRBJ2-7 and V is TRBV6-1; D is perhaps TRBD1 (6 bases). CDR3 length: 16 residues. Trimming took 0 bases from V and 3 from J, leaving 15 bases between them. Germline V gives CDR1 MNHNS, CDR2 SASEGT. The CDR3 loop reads CASSEAPDSAYYEQYF. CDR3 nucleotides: TGTGCCAGCAGTGAAGCCCCGGACAGTGCTTACTACGAGCAGTACTTC.

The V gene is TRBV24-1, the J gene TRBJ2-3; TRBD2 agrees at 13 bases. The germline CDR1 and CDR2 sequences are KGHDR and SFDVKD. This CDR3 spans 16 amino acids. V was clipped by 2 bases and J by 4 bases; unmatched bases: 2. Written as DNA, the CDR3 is TGTGCCACCAGTGATTGGGGACTAGCGGGACCAGATACGCAGTATTTT. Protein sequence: CATSDWGLAGPDTQYF.

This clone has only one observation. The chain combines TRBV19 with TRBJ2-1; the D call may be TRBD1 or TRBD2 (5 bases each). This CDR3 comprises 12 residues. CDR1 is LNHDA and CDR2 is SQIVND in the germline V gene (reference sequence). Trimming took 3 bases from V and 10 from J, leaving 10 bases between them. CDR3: CASSMGTREQFF. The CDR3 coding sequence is TGTGCCAGTAGTATGGGGACGAGAGAGCAGTTCTTC.

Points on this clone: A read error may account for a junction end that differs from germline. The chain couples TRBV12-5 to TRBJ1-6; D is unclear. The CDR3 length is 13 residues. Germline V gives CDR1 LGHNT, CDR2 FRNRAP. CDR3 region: CASGLERNSPLHF. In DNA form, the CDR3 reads TGTGCTAGCGGTTTAGAGAGGAATTCACCCCTCCACTTT.

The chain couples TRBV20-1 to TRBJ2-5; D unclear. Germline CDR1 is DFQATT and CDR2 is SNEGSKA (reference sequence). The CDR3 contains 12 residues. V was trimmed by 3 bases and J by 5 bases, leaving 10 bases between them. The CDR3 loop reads CSASLGLETQYF. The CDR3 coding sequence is TGCAGTGCTAGTTTAGGTCTTGAGACCCAGTACTTC.

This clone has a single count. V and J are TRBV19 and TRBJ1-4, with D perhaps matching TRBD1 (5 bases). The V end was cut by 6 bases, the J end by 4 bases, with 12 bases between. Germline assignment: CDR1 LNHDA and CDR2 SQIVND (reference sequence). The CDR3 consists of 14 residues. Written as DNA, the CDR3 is TGTGCCAGTAGGATGACAGTTCATAATGAAAAACTGTTTTTT. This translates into CASRMTVHNEKLFF.

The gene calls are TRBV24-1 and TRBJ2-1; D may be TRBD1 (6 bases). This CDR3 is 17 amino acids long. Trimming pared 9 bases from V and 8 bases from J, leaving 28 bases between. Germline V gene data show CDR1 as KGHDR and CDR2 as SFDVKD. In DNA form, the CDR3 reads TGTGCCACCTCACGATATTCGGCAGGGGTAGGCTCGGATGAGCAGTTCTTC. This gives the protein CATSRYSAGVGSDEQFF.

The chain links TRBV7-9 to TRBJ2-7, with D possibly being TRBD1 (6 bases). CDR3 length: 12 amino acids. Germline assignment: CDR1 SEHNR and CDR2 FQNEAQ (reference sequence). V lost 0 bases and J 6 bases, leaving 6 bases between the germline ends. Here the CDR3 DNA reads TGTGCCAGCAGCTTAGCAGGGGGCGAGCAGTACTTC. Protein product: CASSLAGGEQYF. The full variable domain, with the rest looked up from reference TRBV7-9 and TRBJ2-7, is DTGVSQNPRHKITKRGQNVTFRCDPISEHNRLYWYRQTLGQGPEFLTYFQNEAQLEKSRLLSDRFSAERPKGSFSTLEIQRTEQGDSAMYLCASSLAGGEQYFGPGTRLTVT.

The CDR3 here is CASARGSGTDTQYF. The CDR3 DNA reads as TGTGCCAGTGCGCGGGGGTCGGGCACAGATACGCAGTATTTT. The gene calls are TRBV2 and TRBJ2-3, with 7 bases matching TRBD2. Germline trimming cut 9 bases from V and 1 base from J; bases unmatched to any gene: 7. This CDR3 spans 14 amino acids. CDR1 is SNHLY and CDR2 is FYNNEI in the germline V gene.

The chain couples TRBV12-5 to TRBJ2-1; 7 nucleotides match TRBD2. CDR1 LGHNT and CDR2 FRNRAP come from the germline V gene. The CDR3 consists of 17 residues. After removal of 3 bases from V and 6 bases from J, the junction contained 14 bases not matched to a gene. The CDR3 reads CASGFGLGLRGVNEQFF. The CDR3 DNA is TGTGCTAGTGGTTTCGGCCTTGGGTTACGGGGGGTCAATGAGCAGTTCTTC.

CDR3 in DNA: TGTGCCAGCAGTCCGACAGGACAGAACACTGAAGCTTTCTTT. Protein product: CASSPTGQNTEAFF. V and J are TRBV2 and TRBJ1-1; possibly TRBD1 for D (6 bases). V dropped 5 bases and J dropped 1 base, with 11 bases sitting between them. Germline CDR1 and CDR2: SNHLY and FYNNEI. The CDR3 covers 14 residues.

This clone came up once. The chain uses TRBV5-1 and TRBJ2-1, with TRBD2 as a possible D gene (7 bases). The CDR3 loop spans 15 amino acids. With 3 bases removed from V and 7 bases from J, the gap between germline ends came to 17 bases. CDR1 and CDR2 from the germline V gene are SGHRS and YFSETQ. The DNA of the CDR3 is TGCGCCAGCAGCTCCCTCTGGGAGGGGGGGAATGAGCAGTTCTTC. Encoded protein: CASSSLWEGGNEQFF.

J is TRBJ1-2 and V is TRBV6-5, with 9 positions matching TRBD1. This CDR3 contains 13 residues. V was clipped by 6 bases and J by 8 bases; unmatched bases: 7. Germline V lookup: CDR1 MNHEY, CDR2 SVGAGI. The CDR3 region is CASSVGQGGGYTF. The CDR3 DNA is TGTGCCAGCAGCGTGGGACAGGGAGGCGGCTACACCTTC.

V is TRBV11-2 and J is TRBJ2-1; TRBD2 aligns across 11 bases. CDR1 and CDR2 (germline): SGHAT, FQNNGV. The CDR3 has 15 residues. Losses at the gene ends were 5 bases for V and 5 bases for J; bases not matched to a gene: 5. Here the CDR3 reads CASSVGLAGNNEQFF. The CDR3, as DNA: TGTGCCAGCAGCGTTGGACTAGCGGGCAACAATGAGCAGTTCTTC.

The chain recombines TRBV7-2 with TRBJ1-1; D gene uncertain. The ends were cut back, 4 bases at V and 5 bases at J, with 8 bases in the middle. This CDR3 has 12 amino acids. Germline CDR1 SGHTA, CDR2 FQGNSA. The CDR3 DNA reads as TGTGCCAGCAGCTCTCATGGGACTGAAGCTTTCTTT. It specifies CASSSHGTEAFF.

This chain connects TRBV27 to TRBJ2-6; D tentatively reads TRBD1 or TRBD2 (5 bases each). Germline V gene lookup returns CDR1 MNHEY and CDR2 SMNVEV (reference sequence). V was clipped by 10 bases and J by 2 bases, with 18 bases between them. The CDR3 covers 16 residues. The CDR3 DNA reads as TGTGCCACTTCATCAGGGACGGTGCCTGGGGCCAACGTCCTGACTTTC. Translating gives CATSSGTVPGANVLTF.